This TCR beta chain was recovered during a study of beta chain features in type 1 diabetes. Background on the study: Analysis included about 100 million sorted cells drawn from all samples. Whole-study findings and limits: Still unanswered here is whether HLA type influences TCRB rearrangement.

As every portion of the isolated RNA was reverse transcribed, the sequencing read expressed TCRB transcripts. Only in-frame clones appear in the TCRdb table, and some are missing; sequencing was by immunoSEQ multiplex PCR. The repertoire holds approximately 150,000 clones, with roughly a tenth as singletons. This clone has a count of ten or more. The antigen is unknown. The CDR3 sequence is 12 residues long. V gave up 4 bases and J gave up 6 bases, with 11 bases separating them. The germline CDR1 and CDR2 sequences are SGHNT and YYREEE (reference sequence). The sample taken for sequencing was naive CD4+ T cells from blood. The sequence came from a man younger than 35 in good health. This chain links TRBV5-4 with TRBJ2-7; D is perhaps TRBD1 (5 bases). The CDR3 region is CASSKDTGEQYF. CDR3 sequence (DNA): TGTGCCAGCAGCAAGGACACGGGCGAGCAGTACTTC.